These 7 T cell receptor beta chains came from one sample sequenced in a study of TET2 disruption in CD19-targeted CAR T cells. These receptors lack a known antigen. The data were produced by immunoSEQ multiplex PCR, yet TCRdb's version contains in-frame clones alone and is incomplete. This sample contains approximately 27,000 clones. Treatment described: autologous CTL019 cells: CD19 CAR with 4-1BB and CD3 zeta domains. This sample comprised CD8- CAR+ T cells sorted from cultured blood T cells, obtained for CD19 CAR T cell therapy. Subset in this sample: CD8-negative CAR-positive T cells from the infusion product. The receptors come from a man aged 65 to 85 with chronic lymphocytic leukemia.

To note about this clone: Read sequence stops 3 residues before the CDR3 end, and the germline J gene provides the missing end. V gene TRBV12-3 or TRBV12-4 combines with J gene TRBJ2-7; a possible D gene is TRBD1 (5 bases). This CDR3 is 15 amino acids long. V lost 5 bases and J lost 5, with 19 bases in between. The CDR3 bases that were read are TGTGCCAGCAGTCCCTCCTCGGGCAGGGCCCACGAG. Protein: CASSPSSGRAHE. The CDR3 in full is CASSPSSGRAHEQYF.

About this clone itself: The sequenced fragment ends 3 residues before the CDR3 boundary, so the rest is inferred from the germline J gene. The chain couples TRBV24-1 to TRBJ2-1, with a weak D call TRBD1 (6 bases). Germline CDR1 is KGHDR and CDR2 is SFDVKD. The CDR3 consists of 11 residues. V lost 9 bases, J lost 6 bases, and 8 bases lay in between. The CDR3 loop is CATGQLNEQFF. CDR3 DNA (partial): TGTGCCACCGGACAGCTCAATGAG.

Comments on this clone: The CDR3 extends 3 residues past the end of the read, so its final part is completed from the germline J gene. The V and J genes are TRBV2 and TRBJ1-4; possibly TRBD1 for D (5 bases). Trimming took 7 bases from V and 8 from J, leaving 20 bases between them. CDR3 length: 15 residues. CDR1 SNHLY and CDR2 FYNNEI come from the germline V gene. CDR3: CASTSGGAVTEKLFF. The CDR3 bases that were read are TGTGCCAGCACCTCGGGGGGTGCAGTAACGGAAAAA.

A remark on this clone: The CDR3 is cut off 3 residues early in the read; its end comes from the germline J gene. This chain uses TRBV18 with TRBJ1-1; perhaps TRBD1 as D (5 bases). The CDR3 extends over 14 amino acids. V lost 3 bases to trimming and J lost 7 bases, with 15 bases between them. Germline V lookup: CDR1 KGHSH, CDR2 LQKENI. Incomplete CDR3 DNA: TGTGCCAGCTCACCCTCCGGGGGTGTGGGTGAA. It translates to CASSPSGGVGE. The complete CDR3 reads CASSPSGGVGEAFF.

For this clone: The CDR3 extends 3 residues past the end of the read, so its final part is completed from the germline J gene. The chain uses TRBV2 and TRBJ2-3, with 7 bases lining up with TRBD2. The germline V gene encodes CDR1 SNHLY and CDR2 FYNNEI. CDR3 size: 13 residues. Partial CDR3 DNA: TGTGCCAACTCAGGGACTACTCAAGAGACG. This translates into CANSGTTQET. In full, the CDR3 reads CANSGTTQETQYF.

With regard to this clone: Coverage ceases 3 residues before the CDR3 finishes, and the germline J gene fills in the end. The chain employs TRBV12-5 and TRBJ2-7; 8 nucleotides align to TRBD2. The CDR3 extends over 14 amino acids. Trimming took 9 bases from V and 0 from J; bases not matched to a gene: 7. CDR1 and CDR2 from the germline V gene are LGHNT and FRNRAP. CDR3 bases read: TGTGCTAGCCGCGCGGGAGGTCCCTCCTACGAG. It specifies CASRAGGPSYE. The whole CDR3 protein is CASRAGGPSYEQYF.

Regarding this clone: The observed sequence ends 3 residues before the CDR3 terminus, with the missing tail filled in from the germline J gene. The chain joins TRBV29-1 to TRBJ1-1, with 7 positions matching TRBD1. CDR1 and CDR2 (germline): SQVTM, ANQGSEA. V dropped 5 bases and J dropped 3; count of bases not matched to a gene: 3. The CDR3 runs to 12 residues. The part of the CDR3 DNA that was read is TGCAGCGTTTGGGACAGACACACTGAA. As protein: CSVWDRHTE. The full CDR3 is CSVWDRHTEAFF.